Listed below are T cell receptor beta chains from one sample, sequenced in a study of T cell responses to AZD1222 COVID-19 vaccine. This table comes from immunoSEQ multiplex PCR, and its TCRdb copy is limited to in-frame clones, with some not included. The sample shows just under 95,000 clones, approximately 91% of them seen only once. The sample in question was peripheral blood, obtained on day 0 of AZD1222 vaccination. These receptors all come from an adult in good health. Each CDR3 is given with its conserved first and last residue. D genes are given only for firm matches. Not every row has a clone size; where given, it reads once, few, many or a size class.

V gene: TRBV5-1
J gene: TRBJ1-2
D gene: TRBD1
clone size: .
CDR3 protein: CASRQGQGYGYTF
CDR3 DNA: TGCGCCAGCCGCCAGGGACAGGGCTATGGCTACACCTTC

V gene: TRBV5-1
J gene: TRBJ2-7
D gene: TRBD1
clone size: .
CDR3 protein: CASSLAGTGAYEQYF
CDR3 DNA: TGCGCCAGCAGCTTGGCCGGGACAGGGGCGTACGAGCAGTACTTC

V gene: TRBV5-1
J gene: TRBJ1-1
D gene: TRBD1
clone size: .
CDR3 protein: CASSLYRGGGTEAFF
CDR3 DNA: TGCGCCAGCAGCTTGTACAGGGGAGGTGGCACTGAAGCTTTCTTT

V gene: TRBV29-1
J gene: TRBJ2-2
D gene: .
clone size: once
CDR3 protein: CSVDPGNTGELFF
CDR3 DNA: TGCAGCGTTGACCCGGGGAACACCGGGGAGCTGTTTTTT

V gene: TRBV5-1
J gene: TRBJ2-7
D gene: TRBD1
clone size: .
CDR3 protein: CASSLGQGVYEQYF
CDR3 DNA: TGCGCCAGCAGCTTGGGACAGGGGGTCTACGAGCAGTACTTC

V gene: TRBV4-1
J gene: TRBJ1-2
D gene: .
clone size: .
CDR3 protein: CASSQEGQIYGYTF
CDR3 DNA: TGCGCCAGCAGCCAAGAAGGACAGATCTATGGCTACACCTTC

V gene: TRBV7-2
J gene: TRBJ2-7
D gene: .
clone size: .
CDR3 protein: CASSPQYIHEQYF
CDR3 DNA: TGTGCCAGCAGCCCCCAGTATATCCACGAGCAGTACTTC

V gene: TRBV5-1
J gene: TRBJ1-3
D gene: .
clone size: large
CDR3 protein: CASSLVAATSGNTIYF
CDR3 DNA: TGCGCCAGCAGCTTGGTGGCAGCCACCTCTGGAAACACCATATATTTT

V gene: TRBV11-1
J gene: TRBJ2-1
D gene: TRBD2
clone size: .
CDR3 protein: CASSVRLAGGHNEQFF
CDR3 DNA: TGTGCCAGCAGCGTCCGACTAGCGGGGGGACACAATGAGCAGTTCTTC

V gene: TRBV27
J gene: TRBJ2-3
D gene: .
clone size: .
CDR3 protein: CASSLKPVTDTQYF
CDR3 DNA: TGTGCCAGCAGTTTAAAGCCAGTGACAGATACGCAGTATTTT

V gene: TRBV18
J gene: TRBJ1-1
D gene: TRBD1
clone size: .
CDR3 protein: CASSLQPGTGNTEAFF
CDR3 DNA: TGTGCCAGCTCACTTCAGCCCGGGACAGGGAACACTGAAGCTTTCTTT

V gene: TRBV18
J gene: TRBJ1-2
D gene: TRBD1
clone size: .
CDR3 protein: CASSVDEGGTGPLTF
CDR3 DNA: TGTGCCAGCTCGGTCGACGAGGGGGGGACAGGGCCCCTCACCTTC

V gene: TRBV3-1/TRBV3-2
J gene: TRBJ2-5
D gene: .
clone size: .
CDR3 protein: CASSRRARGETQYF
CDR3 DNA: TGTGCCAGCAGCCGGAGAGCGAGGGGGGAGACCCAGTACTTC

V gene: TRBV18
J gene: TRBJ1-1
D gene: .
clone size: .
CDR3 protein: CASSPLVNTEAFF
CDR3 DNA: TGTGCCAGCTCACCTTTAGTGAACACTGAAGCTTTCTTT

V gene: TRBV18
J gene: TRBJ1-4
D gene: TRBD1
clone size: .
CDR3 protein: CASSPGQGRFEKLFF
CDR3 DNA: TGTGCCAGCTCACCAGGACAGGGGAGGTTCGAAAAACTGTTTTTT

V gene: TRBV7-9
J gene: TRBJ1-2
D gene: .
clone size: once
CDR3 protein: CASSSLLIGYGYTF
CDR3 DNA: TGTGCCAGCAGCTCACTTCTAATCGGATATGGCTACACCTTC

V gene: TRBV19
J gene: TRBJ1-6
D gene: .
clone size: .
CDR3 protein: CASSISSPENSPLHF
CDR3 DNA: TGTGCCAGTAGTATATCCTCCCCTGAGAATTCACCCCTCCACTTT

V gene: TRBV11-3
J gene: TRBJ2-3
D gene: TRBD2
clone size: .
CDR3 protein: CASSLAGGPIDTQYF
CDR3 DNA: TGTGCCAGCAGCCTAGCGGGGGGGCCGATAGATACGCAGTATTTT

V gene: TRBV20-1
J gene: TRBJ1-1
D gene: .
clone size: .
CDR3 protein: CSAGQPTEAFF
CDR3 DNA: TGCAGTGCCGGACAACCCACTGAAGCTTTCTTT